This T cell receptor (beta chain) was captured in a study of OX40 agonist ivuxolimab in advanced cancers. Study as a whole: At roughly 80% male, the cohort had a mean age of roughly 60 years, ranging from about 23 to 79. Three patients showed partial responses: one hepatocellular carcinoma and two cutaneous melanoma cases.

In germline, CDR1 is MNHEY, CDR2 SMNVEV (reference sequence). V lost 10 bases and J 3 bases, leaving 20 bases between the germline ends. This CDR3 comprises 15 residues. Study-wide results and caveats: The antigens recognized by the expanded peripheral T cells, that is their antigen specificity, were not determined. In the 0.1-3.0 mg/kg groups, partial responders showed among the lowest expansion.

This clone was recorded once. Antigen specificity is unknown. Generated by immunoSEQ multiplex PCR, the TCRdb table keeps only in-frame clones and is missing some. Of about 16,000 clones in the sample, 84% were seen once. This sample comprised CD4+ or CD8+ T cells sorted from blood, obtained in a trial of the OX40 agonist ivuxolimab. J is TRBJ2-3 and V is TRBV27; possibly TRBD2 for D (6 bases). The sequence derives from an adult with an advanced solid tumor such as melanoma, head and neck, liver or kidney cancer. CDR3 region: CATHPGSQGTDTQYF. CDR3 nucleotides: TGTGCCACCCACCCCGGGAGCCAGGGAACAGATACGCAGTATTTT.